The present TCR beta chain was sequenced within a study of OX40 agonist ivuxolimab in advanced cancers. At the level of the study: Dose-escalation patients were diagnosed with hepatocellular carcinoma, melanoma, renal cell cancer or head and neck cancer. The group had a mean age of around 60 years, ranged from roughly 23 to 90, and was 82.7% male. People who had prior anti-PD-1, anti-PD-L1 or anti-CTLA-4 therapy could take part, and around 39% had some.

The data were produced by immunoSEQ multiplex PCR, yet TCRdb's version contains in-frame clones alone and is incomplete. The data contain about 87,000 clones, 75% to 90% of them singletons. This CDR3 is built from 13 residues. Germline lookup yields CDR1 GTSNPN and CDR2 SVGIG (reference sequence). Trimming pared 7 bases from V and 5 bases from J, leaving 18 bases between. This chain connects TRBV30 to TRBJ2-7; tentatively, D is TRBD2 (5 bases). This receptor was identified in an adult with an advanced solid tumor such as melanoma, head and neck, liver or kidney cancer. The sequences come from CD4+ or CD8+ T cells sorted from blood, collected in a trial of the OX40 agonist ivuxolimab. The CDR3 sequence: CAFRTGSGHEQYF. CDR3 coding DNA: TGTGCCTTTCGGACGGGGAGTGGCCACGAGCAGTACTTC.